The rows below give T cell receptor beta chains drawn from one sample of a study of post-analysis software for immune sequencing data. TCRdb itself ran the PCR reads through MiXCR, one entry per CDR3 protein. The top ten hold 0.55% to 0.65% of the sample, which has fewer than 850,000 distinct CDR3 sequences, 30% seen once. The specimen sequenced was blood. These receptors all stem from a girl under 18 with multiple sclerosis. The CDR3 runs from the conserved cysteine through the conserved F or W. A D gene is named only where the DNA matches it firmly. Only part of the rows carry a size: once, few, many, or a class if the clone is expanded.

v_gene: TRBV7-9
d_gene: NA
abundance: NA
j_gene: TRBJ2-5
CDR3aa: CASMRSAVWETQYF
CDR3nt: TGTGCCAGCATGCGTTCGGCGGTTTGGGAGACCCAGTACTTC

v_gene: TRBV6-5
d_gene: NA
abundance: few
j_gene: TRBJ2-3
CDR3aa: CASSYLGGLGTDTQYF
CDR3nt: TGTGCCAGCAGTTACCTCGGGGGCTTGGGTACAGATACGCAGTATTTT

v_gene: TRBV3-1
d_gene: NA
abundance: NA
j_gene: TRBJ2-1
CDR3aa: CASSHRMEGGNEQFF
CDR3nt: TGTGCCAGCAGCCACCGTATGGAGGGGGGCAATGAGCAGTTCTTC

v_gene: TRBV28
d_gene: TRBD1
abundance: NA
j_gene: TRBJ2-2
CDR3aa: CASGQGGISGELFF
CDR3nt: TGTGCCAGCGGACAGGGAGGCATATCCGGGGAGCTGTTTTTT

v_gene: TRBV11-1
d_gene: NA
abundance: NA
j_gene: TRBJ2-1
CDR3aa: CASSLRRVRNEQFF
CDR3nt: TGTGCCAGCAGCTTAAGGCGCGTTCGGAATGAGCAGTTCTTC

v_gene: TRBV12-3/TRBV12-4
d_gene: TRBD1
abundance: few
j_gene: TRBJ2-2
CDR3aa: CASDRVRTGELFF
CDR3nt: TGTGCCAGCGACAGGGTTCGGACCGGGGAGCTGTTTTTT

v_gene: TRBV15
d_gene: NA
abundance: NA
j_gene: TRBJ2-1
CDR3aa: CATQTGRSYNEQFF
CDR3nt: TGTGCCACCCAAACAGGGAGGTCCTACAATGAGCAGTTCTTC

v_gene: TRBV6-2/TRBV6-3
d_gene: NA
abundance: few
j_gene: TRBJ1-2
CDR3aa: CASTDAGNYGYTF
CDR3nt: TGTGCCAGCACCGACGCCGGGAACTATGGCTACACCTTC

v_gene: TRBV29-1
d_gene: NA
abundance: NA
j_gene: TRBJ1-1
CDR3aa: CSVAREYTEAFF
CDR3nt: TGCAGCGTTGCCAGGGAATACACTGAAGCTTTCTTT

v_gene: TRBV7-2
d_gene: NA
abundance: few
j_gene: TRBJ2-5
CDR3aa: CASSPSVGYQETQYF
CDR3nt: TGTGCCAGCAGCCCCTCGGTAGGGTACCAAGAGACCCAGTACTTC

v_gene: TRBV4-1
d_gene: NA
abundance: NA
j_gene: TRBJ1-1
CDR3aa: CASSQEGRVEANTEAFF
CDR3nt: TGCGCCAGCAGCCAAGAAGGTAGGGTTGAGGCGAACACTGAAGCTTTCTTT

v_gene: TRBV27
d_gene: TRBD1
abundance: NA
j_gene: TRBJ1-4
CDR3aa: CASSARQGGLFF
CDR3nt: TGTGCCAGCAGTGCGAGACAGGGGGGACTGTTTTTT

v_gene: TRBV5-1
d_gene: NA
abundance: NA
j_gene: TRBJ2-7
CDR3aa: CASSLGSSINEQYF
CDR3nt: TGCGCCAGCAGCTTGGGGTCTAGCATCAATGAGCAGTACTTC

v_gene: TRBV7-6
d_gene: NA
abundance: many
j_gene: TRBJ1-2
CDR3aa: CASSPQPRDDSFGYTF
CDR3nt: TGTGCCAGCAGTCCACAGCCCCGGGACGACTCTTTTGGCTACACCTTC

v_gene: TRBV29-1
d_gene: TRBD2
abundance: NA
j_gene: TRBJ2-6
CDR3aa: CSVLPRGRAKFSGANVLTF
CDR3nt: TGCAGCGTACTCCCACGAGGGAGGGCCAAATTCTCTGGGGCCAACGTCCTGACTTTC

v_gene: TRBV27
d_gene: TRBD2
abundance: few
j_gene: TRBJ2-5
CDR3aa: CASSSQKFETSPEETQYF
CDR3nt: TGTGCCAGCAGTTCCCAAAAGTTTGAGACTAGCCCGGAGGAGACCCAGTACTTC

v_gene: TRBV5-1
d_gene: TRBD2
abundance: NA
j_gene: TRBJ2-1
CDR3aa: CASSSGLAGGSFPYNEQFF
CDR3nt: TGCGCCAGCAGCTCGGGACTAGCGGGGGGGTCATTTCCCTACAATGAGCAGTTCTTC